This TCR beta chain was documented in a study of blood T cell repertoires in COVID-19. Background on the study: In each case, the material was cDNA or gDNA derived from T cells, B-cell-depleted T cells, or PBMCs.

Seattle participants joined during active infection and were tracked over time. Under the authors' procedure: The assay estimated nucleated cells by amplifying reference gene primers. Assay: immunoSEQ multiplex PCR; the TCRdb copy retains only in-frame clones and omits some. That table furnishes V, J and clone size, whereas the DNA furnished D and trimming. The sample holds about 180,000 clones; about 83% are singletons and the top ten take around an eighth. Trimming left V 2 bases short and J 7 bases short, with 9 bases between. CDR1 and CDR2 from the germline V gene are MNHEY and SVGEGT. This CDR3 has 14 residues.

The genes are TRBV6-2 or TRBV6-3 and TRBJ1-6; D remains unclear. This sequence originates from a woman in her seventies with COVID-19, enrolled during active disease. The material sequenced was peripheral blood. DNA for the CDR3: TGTGCCAGCAGTTACGTACAGAAGAATTCACCCCTCCACTTT. Translated, it gives CASSYVQKNSPLHF.